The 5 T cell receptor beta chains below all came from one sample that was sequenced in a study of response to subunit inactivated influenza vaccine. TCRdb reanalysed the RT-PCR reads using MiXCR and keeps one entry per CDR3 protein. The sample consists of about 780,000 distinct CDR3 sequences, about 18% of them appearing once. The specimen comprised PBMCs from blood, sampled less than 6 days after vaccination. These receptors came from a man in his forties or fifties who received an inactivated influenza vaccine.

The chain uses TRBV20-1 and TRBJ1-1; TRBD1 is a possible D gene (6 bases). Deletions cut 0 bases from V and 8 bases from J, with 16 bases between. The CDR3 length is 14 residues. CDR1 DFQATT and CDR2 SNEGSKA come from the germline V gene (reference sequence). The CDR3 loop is CSAREGHPRTEAFF. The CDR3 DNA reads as TGCAGTGCTAGAGAGGGACACCCTAGAACGGAAGCTTTCTTT.

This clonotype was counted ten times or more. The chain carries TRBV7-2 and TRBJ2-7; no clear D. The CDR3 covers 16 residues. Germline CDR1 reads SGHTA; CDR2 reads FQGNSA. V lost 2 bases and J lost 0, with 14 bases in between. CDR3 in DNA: TGTGCCAGCAGCTTATCCCCGGCTACCCGCTCCTACGAGCAGTACTTC. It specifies CASSLSPATRSYEQYF.

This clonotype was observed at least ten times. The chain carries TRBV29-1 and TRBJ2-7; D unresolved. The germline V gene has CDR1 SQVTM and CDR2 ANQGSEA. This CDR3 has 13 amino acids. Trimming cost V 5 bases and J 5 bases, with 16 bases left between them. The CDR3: CSVSPGLSHEQYF. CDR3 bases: TGCAGCGTTAGCCCCGGGCTCTCGCACGAGCAGTACTTC.

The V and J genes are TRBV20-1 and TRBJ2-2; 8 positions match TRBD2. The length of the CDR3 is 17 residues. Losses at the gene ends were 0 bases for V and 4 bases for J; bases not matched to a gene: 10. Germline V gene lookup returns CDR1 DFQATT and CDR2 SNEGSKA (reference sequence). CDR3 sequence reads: CSARDLLRGGVTGELFF. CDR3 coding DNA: TGCAGTGCTAGAGACCTTCTTCGGGGGGGAGTCACCGGGGAGCTGTTTTTT.

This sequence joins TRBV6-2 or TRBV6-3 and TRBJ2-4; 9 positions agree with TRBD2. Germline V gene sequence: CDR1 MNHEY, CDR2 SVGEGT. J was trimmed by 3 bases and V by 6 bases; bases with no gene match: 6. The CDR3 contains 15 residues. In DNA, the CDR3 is TGTGCCAGCAGAGCGGGGGGCAGCGGCAAAAACATTCAGTACTTC. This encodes CASRAGGSGKNIQYF.